This T cell receptor (beta chain) is from a study of blood T cell repertoires in COVID-19. As processed by the authors: For nucleated cells, counts were estimated from reference gene primer amplification. TCRdb's table, derived via immunoSEQ multiplex PCR, lists solely in-frame clones and lacks some. That table is the source of V, J and clone size, and D and trimming were worked out from the DNA. Among roughly 38,000 clones, around nine tenths were seen once, and the ten largest hold 9%. V lost 3 bases, J lost 4 bases, and 13 bases lay in between. The CDR3 sequence is 15 residues long. Germline V CDR1 and CDR2: SGHAT, FQDESV (reference sequence).

V is TRBV11-1 and J is TRBJ1-3; a weak D match, TRBD1 (5 bases). The sequenced sample consisted of peripheral blood. The receptor comes from a woman in her sixties or seventies with acute or convalescent COVID-19. The CDR3 nucleotides are TGTGCCAGCAGCTTGATCGGGGGTGCCGGAAACACCATATATTTT. Its translation is CASSLIGGAGNTIYF.